Listed below are T cell receptor beta chains from one sample, sequenced in a study of blood T cell repertoires in COVID-19. Profiling relied on immunoSEQ multiplex PCR, and the TCRdb table lists in-frame clones only, not all of them. The table shows around 380,000 clones, with 81% occurring only once. Sequencing was performed on peripheral blood. Source of these receptors: a human donor with acute or convalescent COVID-19. The donor label of this sample is uncertain. The CDR3 runs from the conserved cysteine through the conserved F or W. Each record gives: clone size, D gene, J gene, V gene, CDR3 protein, CDR3 DNA. The D gene is left open where the match is weak. Where a row states a size, it is once, few, many or the class of an expanded clone; other rows omit it.

clone size: -; D gene: TRBD1; J gene: TRBJ2-7; V gene: TRBV12-3/TRBV12-4; CDR3 protein: CASSAGQGPRYF; CDR3 DNA: TGTGCCAGCAGTGCCGGACAGGGCCCGAGGTACTTC
clone size: -; D gene: -; J gene: TRBJ1-2; V gene: TRBV9; CDR3 protein: CASSVISGYGYTF; CDR3 DNA: TGTGCCAGCAGCGTAATCTCCGGGTATGGCTACACCTTC
clone size: once; D gene: -; J gene: TRBJ1-5; V gene: TRBV21-1; CDR3 protein: CASSHRDTAQHF; CDR3 DNA: TGTGCCAGCAGCCACCGGGACACCGCCCAGCATTTT
clone size: -; D gene: -; J gene: TRBJ1-1; V gene: TRBV3-1/TRBV3-2; CDR3 protein: CASSQDMNTEAFF; CDR3 DNA: TGTGCCAGCAGCCAAGACATGAACACTGAAGCTTTCTTT
clone size: -; D gene: -; J gene: TRBJ2-1; V gene: TRBV7-9; CDR3 protein: CASSLGGIGGNEQFF; CDR3 DNA: TGTGCCAGCAGCTTAGGTGGGATAGGGGGCAATGAGCAGTTCTTC
clone size: -; D gene: TRBD1; J gene: TRBJ1-4; V gene: TRBV6-4; CDR3 protein: CASSQQGSTNEKLFF; CDR3 DNA: TGTGCCAGCAGTCAACAGGGGTCGACTAATGAAAAACTGTTTTTT
clone size: few; D gene: TRBD2; J gene: TRBJ2-1; V gene: TRBV18; CDR3 protein: CASSPGLAGGDEQFF; CDR3 DNA: TGTGCCAGCTCACCCGGACTAGCGGGAGGTGATGAGCAGTTCTTC
clone size: few; D gene: TRBD1; J gene: TRBJ2-2; V gene: TRBV7-9; CDR3 protein: CASSLQDRSTGELFF; CDR3 DNA: TGTGCCAGCAGCCTGCAGGACAGGTCGACCGGGGAGCTGTTTTTT
clone size: -; D gene: -; J gene: TRBJ1-4; V gene: TRBV6-5; CDR3 protein: CASVRAPNEKLFF; CDR3 DNA: TGTGCCAGCGTCAGGGCCCCTAATGAAAAACTGTTTTTT
clone size: -; D gene: -; J gene: TRBJ2-3; V gene: TRBV11-2; CDR3 protein: CASGGMGTDTQYF; CDR3 DNA: TGTGCCAGCGGGGGGATGGGTACAGATACGCAGTATTTT
clone size: -; D gene: -; J gene: TRBJ1-2; V gene: TRBV9; CDR3 protein: CASTGSRGLSYTF; CDR3 DNA: TGTGCCAGCACCGGCTCAAGAGGGTTGAGCTACACCTTC
clone size: few; D gene: TRBD1; J gene: TRBJ2-3; V gene: TRBV5-1; CDR3 protein: CASSSTGAADTQYF; CDR3 DNA: TGCGCCAGCAGCTCTACAGGGGCGGCAGATACGCAGTATTTT
clone size: -; D gene: TRBD1; J gene: TRBJ1-2; V gene: TRBV18; CDR3 protein: CASSPGQGGGYTF; CDR3 DNA: TGTGCCAGCTCACCGGGACAGGGAGGAGGCTACACCTTC
clone size: -; D gene: -; J gene: TRBJ1-5; V gene: TRBV30; CDR3 protein: CAWNPKRVAGGNQPQHF; CDR3 DNA: TGTGCCTGGAACCCGAAGAGGGTGGCGGGGGGCAATCAGCCCCAGCATTTT